Below are 14 T cell receptor beta chains sequenced from a single sample in a study of T cell responses to AZD1222 COVID-19 vaccine. Sequenced by immunoSEQ multiplex PCR; TCRdb stores in-frame clones only, minus some. The data contain around 160,000 clones, roughly 88% of them singletons. The source material was peripheral blood, sampled on day 0 of AZD1222 vaccination. The receptors here all came from an adult in good health.

This rearrangement joins TRBV19 to TRBJ2-5; no firm D call. Germline lookup yields CDR1 LNHDA and CDR2 SQIVND (reference sequence). This CDR3 contains 16 residues. Trimming took off 3 bases at V and 2 bases at J, with 16 bases between the two ends. The CDR3 sequence is CASSIVASLIQETQYF. CDR3 coding DNA: TGTGCCAGTAGTATTGTAGCTTCGCTTATTCAAGAGACCCAGTACTTC.

The chain uses TRBV7-9 and TRBJ2-3; D remains unclear. Trimming removed 10 bases from V and 2 bases from J, with 16 bases in between. Germline values: CDR1 SEHNR, CDR2 FQNEAQ (reference sequence). The CDR3 contains 14 residues. CDR3 nucleotide sequence: TGTGCCACTCTCAAAGGGCCAGTCACAGATACGCAGTATTTT. This translates into CATLKGPVTDTQYF.

The rearrangement uses TRBV5-1 and TRBJ2-1; 9 bases match TRBD1. V was clipped by 4 bases and J by 5 bases; unmatched bases: 16. Germline lookup yields CDR1 SGHRS and CDR2 YFSETQ. The CDR3 contains 18 residues. The DNA for the CDR3 is TGCGCCAGCAGCCCCCGACCCACCGGGACAGGGTTCGACAATGAGCAGTTCTTC. Encoded protein: CASSPRPTGTGFDNEQFF.

The V gene is TRBV18, the J gene TRBJ2-3; D gene ambiguous. The CDR3 contains 13 residues. Germline V lookup: CDR1 KGHSH, CDR2 LQKENI. Trimming removed 2 bases at V and 2 bases at J, with 5 bases between. The CDR3: CASSPGDTDTQYF. The CDR3 nucleotides are TGTGCCAGCTCACCAGGAGACACAGATACGCAGTATTTT.

This chain uses TRBV2 with TRBJ1-2; no clear D. CDR3 length: 11 amino acids. The V gene's germline CDR1 is SNHLY and CDR2 FYNNEI. Trimming pared 5 bases from V and 4 bases from J, leaving 5 bases between. The DNA of the CDR3 is TGTGCCAGCAGTTCCAGCTATGGCTACACCTTC. It translates to CASSSSYGYTF.

The rearrangement uses TRBV6-5 and TRBJ2-3; 7 bases fit TRBD1. V dropped 6 bases and J dropped 2; count of bases not matched to a gene: 8. The CDR3 consists of 15 residues. The germline V gene encodes CDR1 MNHEY and CDR2 SVGAGI. The CDR3 region has the DNA TGTGCCAGCAGCCCCGGACAGGCAACCACAGATACGCAGTATTTT. It translates to CASSPGQATTDTQYF.

V and J are TRBV10-3 and TRBJ1-1, with 11 bases identical to TRBD1. Germline V gives CDR1 ENHRY, CDR2 SYGVKD. This CDR3 region has 13 residues. The ends lost 4 bases at V and 12 bases at J; junction bases unmatched: 7. The chain's CDR3 is CAISGDRGGDPFF. The CDR3 DNA follows: TGTGCCATCAGTGGGGACAGGGGGGGAGATCCTTTCTTT.

This chain connects TRBV11-2 to TRBJ1-1, with 8 bases that match TRBD1. CDR3 length: 15 amino acids. Germline-derived CDR1 and CDR2 are SGHAT and FQNNGV. Losses at the gene ends were 5 bases for V and 4 bases for J; bases not matched to a gene: 9. The CDR3 reads CASSLRTGWGTEAFF. Here the CDR3 DNA reads TGTGCCAGCAGCCTCAGGACAGGGTGGGGCACTGAAGCTTTCTTT. Drawing the rest from reference TRBV11-2 and TRBJ1-1, the complete variable domain is EAGVAQSPRYKIIEKRQSVAFWCNPISGHATLYWYQQILGQGPKLLIQFQNNGVVDDSQLPKDRFSAERLKGVDSTLKIQPAKLEDSAVYLCASSLRTGWGTEAFFGQGTRLTVV.

The chain links TRBV19 to TRBJ1-3, with no clear D. V was clipped by 5 bases and J by 4 bases, with 18 bases between them. Germline CDR1 reads LNHDA; CDR2 reads SQIVND (reference sequence). The CDR3 loop spans 16 amino acids. CDR3 nucleotide sequence: TGTGCCAGTAGTTTACCCGCGACCTCCGGGGGAAACACCATATATTTT. Amino acids: CASSLPATSGGNTIYF.

The chain has TRBV28 and TRBJ2-3; D is possibly TRBD1 (5 bases). Deletions cut 2 bases from V and 0 bases from J, with 12 bases between. This CDR3 comprises 16 residues. Germline V gene data show CDR1 as MDHEN and CDR2 as SYDVKM. The CDR3 DNA follows: TGTGCCAGCAGTTTAAATATGGGGCTTAGCACAGATACGCAGTATTTT. This encodes CASSLNMGLSTDTQYF.

Comments on this clone: A read error may account for a junction end that differs from germline. V is TRBV9 and J is TRBJ2-2; 10 bases align to TRBD2. In germline, CDR1 is SGDLS, CDR2 YYNGEE. The CDR3 consists of 15 residues. CDR3 sequence (DNA): TGTGCCAGTAGCGGGGGGAACGCGAACACCGGGGAGCTGTTTTTT. Residues: CASSGGNANTGELFF. Filled out from reference TRBV9 and TRBJ2-2, the complete variable domain reads DSGVTQTPKHLITATGQRVTLRCSPRSGDLSVYWYQQSLDQGLQFLIQYYNGEERAKGNILERFSAQQFPDLHSELNLSSLELGDSALYFCASSGGNANTGELFFGEGSRLTVL.

This clone has only one observation. The chain uses TRBV24-1 and TRBJ1-2, with D possibly TRBD1 on 6 matching bases. The CDR3 runs 13 residues. CDR1 is KGHDR and CDR2 is SFDVKD in the germline V gene. Deletions cut 7 bases from V and 0 bases from J, with 8 bases between. The chain's CDR3 is CATSRGANYGYTF. Written as DNA, the CDR3 is TGTGCCACCAGCAGGGGAGCTAACTATGGCTACACCTTC.

The chain recombines TRBV5-8 with TRBJ2-2, with a possible D match to TRBD2 (5 bases). Germline CDR1 SGHTS, CDR2 YDEGEE. Trimming removed 10 bases from V and 8 bases from J, with 12 bases in between. This CDR3 has 11 residues. The CDR3 loop reads CAPNGVGELFF. CDR3 sequence (DNA): TGTGCCCCAAACGGGGTTGGGGAGCTGTTTTTT.

The V gene is TRBV18, the J gene TRBJ1-1, with no clear D. V lost 6 bases, J lost 0 bases, and 14 bases lay in between. The CDR3 is made up of 15 amino acids. CDR1 and CDR2 from the germline V gene are KGHSH and LQKENI. This CDR3 is CASSPPSTVNTEAFF. CDR3 DNA: TGTGCCAGCTCTCCTCCTTCGACGGTGAACACTGAAGCTTTCTTT.